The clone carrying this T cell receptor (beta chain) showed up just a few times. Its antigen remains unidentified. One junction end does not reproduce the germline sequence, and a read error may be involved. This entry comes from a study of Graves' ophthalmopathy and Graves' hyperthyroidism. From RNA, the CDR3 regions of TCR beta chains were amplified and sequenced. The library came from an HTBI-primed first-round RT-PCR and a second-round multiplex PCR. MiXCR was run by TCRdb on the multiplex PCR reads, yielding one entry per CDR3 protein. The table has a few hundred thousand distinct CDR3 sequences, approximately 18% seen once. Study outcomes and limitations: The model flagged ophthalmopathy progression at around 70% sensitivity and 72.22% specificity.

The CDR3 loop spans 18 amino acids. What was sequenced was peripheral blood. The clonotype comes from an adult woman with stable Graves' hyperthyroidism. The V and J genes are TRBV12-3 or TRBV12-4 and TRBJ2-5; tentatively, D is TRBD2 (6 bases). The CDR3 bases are TGTGCCAGCAGCTTAGACTACGGGAGACCCCTACCAAAAGAGACCCAGTACTTC. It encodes CASSLDYGRPLPKETQYF.